The 28 T cell receptor beta chains given below trace back to one sample, sequenced in a study of T cells in Graves' hyperthyroidism and ophthalmopathy. Template material for amplifying TCR beta CDR3 regions consisted of RNA transcripts. TCR CDR3 underwent first-round RT-PCR with the HTBI primer set. Each CDR3 protein gets one entry after TCRdb re-called the multiplex PCR reads with MiXCR. The sample has roughly 570,000 distinct CDR3 sequences, 15% to 19% seen once. Material: blood. Source of these receptors: a woman between 25 and 40 years old with Graves' hyperthyroidism.

Only a few counts were recorded for this clonotype. The rearrangement joins TRBV12-3 or TRBV12-4 to TRBJ1-1, with TRBD1 matching 8 bases. The ends lost 6 bases at V and 8 bases at J; junction bases unmatched: 8. The CDR3 covers 13 residues. For the CDR3, the DNA is TGTGCCAGCAGGCCCGGGACAGGTTCCGAAGCTTTCTTT. Protein product: CASRPGTGSEAFF.

In its sample, this clonotype was seen a few times. The chain joins TRBV27 to TRBJ1-1; TRBD1 matches at 9 bases. Germline loops: CDR1 MNHEY, CDR2 SMNVEV (reference sequence). The CDR3 runs to 17 residues. V dropped 1 base and J dropped 5; count of bases not matched to a gene: 11. The CDR3 DNA is TGTGCCAGCAGTTTATTAGGACCAAAGACAGGGGGGACTGAAGCTTTCTTT. It codes for CASSLLGPKTGGTEAFF.

The table lists this clonotype with a few counts. The chain joins TRBV6-1 to TRBJ2-3; 11 bases line up with TRBD2. Per the germline V gene, CDR1 is MNHNS and CDR2 is SASEGT. The CDR3 runs 17 residues. Trimming cost V 6 bases and J 0 bases; bases outside gene matches: 8. CDR3: CASRRLAGTSSTDTQYF. Here the CDR3 DNA reads TGTGCCAGCAGGAGACTAGCGGGAACTTCTAGCACAGATACGCAGTATTTT.

The table lists this clonotype with many counts. This rearrangement joins TRBV7-8 to TRBJ2-2; D is unresolved. Trimming shortened V by 2 bases and J by 6 bases, and 16 bases separated the two germline ends. Germline V gene lookup returns CDR1 SGHVS and CDR2 FQNEAQ. The CDR3 sequence is 16 residues long. The DNA for the CDR3 is TGTGCCAGCAGCTTAAGCCTAGTGAAGCGAGCCGGGGAGCTGTTTTTT. Its translation: CASSLSLVKRAGELFF.

The CDR3 sequence: CAWSVQSSYEQYF. CDR3 in DNA: TGTGCCTGGAGTGTACAGAGCTCCTACGAGCAGTACTTC. The chain uses TRBV30 and TRBJ2-7; D unclear. Germline CDR1 reads GTSNPN; CDR2 reads SVGIG (reference sequence). This CDR3 region has 13 residues. V was cut by 0 bases and J by 0 bases, with 6 bases left in between.

This clonotype was counted only a few times. The J gene is TRBJ2-2, the V gene TRBV5-1; D perhaps matches TRBD2 (5 bases). V was shortened by 4 bases and J by 6 bases, with 19 bases between the two germline ends. The CDR3 is made up of 16 amino acids. Germline loops: CDR1 SGHRS, CDR2 YFSETQ. The CDR3: CASSPQPPGVPGELFF. The CDR3 nucleotides are TGCGCCAGCAGCCCACAACCGCCCGGGGTCCCCGGGGAGCTGTTTTTT.

This clonotype has a count of ten or more. The gene calls are TRBV4-1 and TRBJ1-1; D remains unclear. The CDR3 totals 16 residues. The V end was cut by 0 bases, the J end by 3 bases, with 14 bases between. Germline values: CDR1 MGHRA, CDR2 YSYEKL. The CDR3 spells CASSQEMGFGDTEAFF. The CDR3 DNA reads TGCGCCAGCAGCCAAGAGATGGGATTTGGGGACACTGAAGCTTTCTTT.

This clonotype has at least ten counts. The chain joins TRBV3-1 to TRBJ1-2; unclear D gene. The V gene lost 4 bases and the J gene lost 6 bases, with 15 bases spanning the gap. The CDR3 runs 14 residues. Germline-derived CDR1 and CDR2 are LGHDT and YNNKEL (reference sequence). CDR3 bases: TGTGCCAGCAGCCCCCTGCAAGGGATCCATGGCTACACCTTC. Translating it yields CASSPLQGIHGYTF.

This chain connects TRBV27 to TRBJ2-7; a weak D match, TRBD1 (5 bases). Germline V gene data show CDR1 as MNHEY and CDR2 as SMNVEV (reference sequence). Trimming removed 3 bases from V and 2 bases from J, with 14 bases in between. The CDR3 runs to 15 residues. Here the CDR3 DNA reads TGTGCCAGCAGTTTGGCCCCCAGGGTAACCTACGAGCAGTACTTC. Its translation: CASSLAPRVTYEQYF.

This clonotype came up a few times. This chain joins TRBV15 and TRBJ2-1; D not resolved. Germline CDR1 reads LNHNV; CDR2 reads YYDKDF (reference sequence). The CDR3 length is 13 residues. The V end was cut by 0 bases, the J end by 5 bases, with 5 bases between. CDR3 in DNA: TGTGCCACCAGCAGAGATCTAAACAATGAGCAGTTCTTC. Encoded protein: CATSRDLNNEQFF.

In DNA, the CDR3 is TGTGCCAGCAGTGCGGGACAGGGCTTAGCAGATACGCAGTATTTT. Protein product: CASSAGQGLADTQYF. The chain joins TRBV25-1 to TRBJ2-3, with 9 bases lining up with TRBD1. V shed 4 bases, J shed 4 bases, and the junction held 6 bases outside the gene matches. Per germline, CDR1 MGHDK and CDR2 SYGVNS. The CDR3 has 15 amino acids.

This clonotype was detected only a few times. The chain recombines TRBV27 with TRBJ2-1; 12 bases are a match to TRBD2. There are 21 residues in the CDR3. Per the germline V gene, CDR1 is MNHEY and CDR2 is SMNVEV (reference sequence). Trimming at V came to 6 bases and at J to 1 base, leaving 19 bases not matched to a gene. The CDR3 reads CASSPRRKGLAGRLSYNEQFF. The CDR3 region has the DNA TGTGCCAGCAGCCCACGAAGAAAGGGACTAGCGGGTAGGCTTTCCTACAATGAGCAGTTCTTC.

The sample holds many counts of this clonotype. The genes are TRBV11-2 and TRBJ2-3; D possibly corresponds to TRBD1 (6 bases). This CDR3 has 16 amino acids. The V gene lost 3 bases and the J gene lost 4 bases, with 17 bases spanning the gap. Germline-derived CDR1 and CDR2 are SGHAT and FQNNGV. The DNA of the CDR3 is TGTGCCAGCAGCTTGTTGGGGGCCCTTAGCTCAGATACGCAGTATTTT. Its protein is CASSLLGALSSDTQYF.

This clonotype showed up just a few times. The V call is TRBV27, the J call TRBJ2-7; weak D call: TRBD1 (6 bases). V lost 5 bases, J lost 0 bases, and 11 bases lay in between. This CDR3 spans 14 amino acids. The V gene's germline CDR1 is MNHEY and CDR2 SMNVEV (reference sequence). CDR3 loop: CASSNRGSSYEQYF. CDR3 nucleotide sequence: TGTGCCAGCAGTAATAGGGGGAGCTCCTACGAGCAGTACTTC.

Many counts were recorded for this clonotype. The gene calls are TRBV27 and TRBJ1-1, with 10 bases lining up with TRBD1. After removal of 5 bases from V and 5 bases from J, the junction contained 5 bases not matched to a gene. The germline CDR1 and CDR2 sequences are MNHEY and SMNVEV (reference sequence). The CDR3 runs to 14 residues. CDR3 coding DNA: TGTGCCAGCAGTCCGCGGACAGGGGGGACTGAAGCTTTCTTT. Its translation is CASSPRTGGTEAFF.

This clonotype was counted only a few times. The chain employs TRBV28 and TRBJ1-4, with 10 bases that match TRBD1. Germline CDR1 is MDHEN and CDR2 is SYDVKM. There are 16 residues in the CDR3. Trimming removed 6 bases from V and 6 bases from J; junction bases left unmatched: 10. The CDR3 DNA follows: TGTGCCAGCAGCAGAGCCGGGACAGGGGATTATGAAAAACTGTTTTTT. Translated, it gives CASSRAGTGDYEKLFF.

This clonotype was picked up many times. The rearrangement links TRBV30 to TRBJ1-1, with a tentative D call TRBD1 (5 bases). Germline V gene lookup returns CDR1 GTSNPN and CDR2 SVGIG (reference sequence). The CDR3 loop spans 13 amino acids. Trimming pared 4 bases from V and 3 bases from J, leaving 12 bases between. CDR3 DNA sequence: TGTGCCTGGATCGAGGGGTTGTACACTGAAGCTTTCTTT. It codes for CAWIEGLYTEAFF.

The chain joins TRBV20-1 to TRBJ2-1; TRBD2 aligns across 11 bases. CDR1 and CDR2 from the germline V gene are DFQATT and SNEGSKA (reference sequence). Trimming removed 1 base from V and 4 bases from J; junction bases left unmatched: 6. The CDR3 is 16 residues long. The CDR3 coding sequence is TGCAGTGCTAGAGTATTGGGACTAGCGGATTACAATGAGCAGTTCTTC. Its translation is CSARVLGLADYNEQFF.

This clonotype was recorded a few times. The chain employs TRBV11-2 and TRBJ2-7; 13 nucleotides agree with TRBD2. The CDR3 contains 18 residues. Trimming took 6 bases from V and 7 from J; bases not matched to a gene: 18. The germline V gene encodes CDR1 SGHAT and CDR2 FQNNGV. CDR3 nucleotides: TGTGCCAGCAGTCTACCGGGACTAGCGGGATTGGGGGACGGGGAGCAGTACTTC. Protein: CASSLPGLAGLGDGEQYF.

Many counts were recorded for this clonotype. This rearrangement joins TRBV28 to TRBJ2-1; the D is unclear. Trimming shortened V by 3 bases and J by 4 bases, and 10 bases separated the two germline ends. The CDR3 is 14 amino acids. The germline gives CDR1 MDHEN, CDR2 SYDVKM. CDR3 sequence reads: CASSLASVYNEQFF. The CDR3 coding sequence is TGTGCCAGCAGTTTGGCTAGTGTTTACAATGAGCAGTTCTTC.

V and J are TRBV29-1 and TRBJ1-5, with D maybe TRBD1 (6 bases). Germline V CDR1 and CDR2: SQVTM, ANQGSEA. The CDR3 consists of 12 residues. V lost 7 bases and J lost 6, with 13 bases in between. CDR3 in DNA: TGCAGCGCGAGGGGGGATGGTCAGCCCCAGCATTTT. As protein: CSARGDGQPQHF. Based on the CDR3 plus reference TRBV29-1 and TRBJ1-5, the full variable domain is SAVISQKPSRDICQRGTSLTIQCQVDSQVTMMFWYRQQPGQSLTLIATANQGSEATYESGFVIDKFPISRPNLTFSTLTVSNMSPEDSSIYLCSARGDGQPQHFGDGTRLSIL.

In this sample, this clonotype turned up many times. This chain uses TRBV11-2 with TRBJ2-7, with TRBD1 matching over 9 bases. The CDR3 runs to 14 residues. CDR1 is SGHAT, CDR2 FQNNGV, per germline. After removal of 3 bases from V and 6 bases from J, the junction contained 6 bases not matched to a gene. The CDR3 DNA is TGTGCCAGCAGCTTCGGGACAGGGTTGGGCGAGCAGTACTTC. Its protein is CASSFGTGLGEQYF.

This clonotype was found many times. CDR3 coding DNA: TGTGCCTGTTTCCGGACAGGGCTCTTTACCGGGGAGCTGTTTTTT. Residues: CACFRTGLFTGELFF. This sequence joins TRBV30 and TRBJ2-2; TRBD1 aligns across 8 bases. Germline assignment: CDR1 GTSNPN and CDR2 SVGIG (reference sequence). With 6 bases clipped from V and 5 bases from J, the junction kept 11 bases outside the gene matches. The CDR3 covers 15 residues.

This clonotype was recorded many times. The chain has TRBV5-6 and TRBJ2-7, with 8 bases that match TRBD2. The CDR3 is 14 residues long. V gave up 6 bases and J gave up 2 bases; unmatched junction bases: 7. In germline, CDR1 is SGHDT, CDR2 YYEEEE. CDR3 DNA: TGTGCCAGCAAAATAACGGGGGGGACCTACGAGCAGTACTTC. Protein: CASKITGGTYEQYF.

This chain connects TRBV19 to TRBJ2-7; D is perhaps TRBD2 (5 bases). Germline loops: CDR1 LNHDA, CDR2 SQIVND (reference sequence). This CDR3 is built from 11 residues. The ends were cut back, 10 bases at V and 1 base at J, with 8 bases in the middle. CDR3 coding DNA: TGTGCCACCACGGGATCCTACGAGCAGTACTTC. This sequence encodes CATTGSYEQYF. The full variable domain, its missing parts supplied by reference TRBV19 and TRBJ2-7, is DGGITQSPKYLFRKEGQNVTLSCEQNLNHDAMYWYRQDPGQGLRLIYYSQIVNDFQKGDIAEGYSVSREKKESFPLTVTSAQKNPTAFYLCATTGSYEQYFGPGTRLTVT.

A few counts support this clonotype. The chain uses TRBV5-1 and TRBJ2-6; TRBD1 might be the D (5 bases). V lost 4 bases and J 3 bases, leaving 20 bases between the germline ends. The germline CDR1 and CDR2 sequences are SGHRS and YFSETQ. This CDR3 is 18 amino acids long. The DNA for the CDR3 is TGCGCCAGCAGCCTGGGATTTAGGGGAACCAGTGGGGCCAACGTCCTGACTTTC. Translated, it gives CASSLGFRGTSGANVLTF.

This clonotype was seen repeatedly, ten times or more. The rearrangement uses TRBV30 and TRBJ2-1, with TRBD2 matching 7 bases. From germline, CDR1 is GTSNPN and CDR2 SVGIG (reference sequence). This CDR3 has 13 residues. With V trimmed by 5 bases and J by 2 bases, 3 bases remained unmatched. CDR3 DNA sequence: TGTGCCTGGGTAGCGGGTGCCTACAATGAGCAGTTCTTC. It translates to CAWVAGAYNEQFF.

This clonotype was found many times. The chain has TRBV5-1 and TRBJ1-5; 8 bases are shared with TRBD1. The germline V gene encodes CDR1 SGHRS and CDR2 YFSETQ. V lost 5 bases and J lost 7; bases outside the gene matches: 5. The CDR3 runs to 13 residues. As DNA, the CDR3 is TGCGCCAGCAGGCAGGGGGCAGGGCAGCCCCAGCATTTT. It yields the protein CASRQGAGQPQHF.